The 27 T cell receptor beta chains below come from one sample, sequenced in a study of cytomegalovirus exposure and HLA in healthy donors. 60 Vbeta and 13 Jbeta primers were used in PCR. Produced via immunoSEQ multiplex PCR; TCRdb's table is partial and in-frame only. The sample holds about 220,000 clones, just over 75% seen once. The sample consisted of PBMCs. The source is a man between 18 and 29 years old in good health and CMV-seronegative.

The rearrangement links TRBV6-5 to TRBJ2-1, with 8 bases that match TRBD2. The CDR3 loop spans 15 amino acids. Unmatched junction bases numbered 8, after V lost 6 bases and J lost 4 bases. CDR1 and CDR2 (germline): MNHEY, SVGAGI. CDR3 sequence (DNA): TGTGCCAGCAGCTTAACTAGCGGTAGATACAATGAGCAGTTCTTC. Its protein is CASSLTSGRYNEQFF.

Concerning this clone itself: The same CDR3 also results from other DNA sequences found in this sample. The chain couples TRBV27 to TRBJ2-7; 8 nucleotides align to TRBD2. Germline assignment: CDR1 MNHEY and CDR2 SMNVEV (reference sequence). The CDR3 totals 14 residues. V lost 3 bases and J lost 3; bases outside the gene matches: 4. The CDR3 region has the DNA TGTGCCAGCAGTTTGGCGGGAGGTAACTACGAGCAGTACTTC. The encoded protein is CASSLAGGNYEQYF.

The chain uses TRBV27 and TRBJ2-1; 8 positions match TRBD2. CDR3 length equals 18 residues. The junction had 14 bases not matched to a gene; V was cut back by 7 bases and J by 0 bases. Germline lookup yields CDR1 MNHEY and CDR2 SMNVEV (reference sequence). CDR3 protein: CASKPPGGGTSSYNEQFF. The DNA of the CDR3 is TGTGCCAGCAAGCCCCCGGGTGGCGGGACTAGCTCCTACAATGAGCAGTTCTTC.

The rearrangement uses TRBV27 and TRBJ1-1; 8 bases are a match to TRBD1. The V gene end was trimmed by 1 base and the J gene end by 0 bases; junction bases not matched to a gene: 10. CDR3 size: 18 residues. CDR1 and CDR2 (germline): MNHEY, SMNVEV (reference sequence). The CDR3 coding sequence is TGTGCCAGCAGTTTATGGGCAGGGGGCGCCCACATGAACACTGAAGCTTTCTTT. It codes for CASSLWAGGAHMNTEAFF.

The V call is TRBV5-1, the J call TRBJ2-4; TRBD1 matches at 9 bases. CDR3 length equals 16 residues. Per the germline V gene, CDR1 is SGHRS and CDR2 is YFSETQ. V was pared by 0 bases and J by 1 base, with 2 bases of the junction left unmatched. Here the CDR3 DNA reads TGCGCCAGCAGCTTGGGGGACAGGGAGGCCAAAAACATTCAGTACTTC. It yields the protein CASSLGDREAKNIQYF.

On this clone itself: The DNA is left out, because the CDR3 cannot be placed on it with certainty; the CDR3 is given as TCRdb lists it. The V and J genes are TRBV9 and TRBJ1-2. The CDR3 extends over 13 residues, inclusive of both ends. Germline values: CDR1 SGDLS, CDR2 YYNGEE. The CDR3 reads CASSTSEPRGYTF.

The CDR3 loop is CASSWSPGTGELFF. CDR3 nucleotide sequence: TGCGCCAGCAGCTGGTCCCCGGGCACCGGGGAGCTGTTTTTT. This sequence joins TRBV4-1 and TRBJ2-2; D remains ambiguous. CDR1 and CDR2 (germline): MGHRA, YSYEKL. V was pared by 5 bases and J by 4 bases, with 11 bases between. The CDR3 length is 14 residues.

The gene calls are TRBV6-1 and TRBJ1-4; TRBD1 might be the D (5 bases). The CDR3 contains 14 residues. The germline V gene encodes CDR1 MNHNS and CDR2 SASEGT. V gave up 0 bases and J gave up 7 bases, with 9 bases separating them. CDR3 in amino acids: CASSEAGAGEKLFF. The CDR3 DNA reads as TGTGCCAGCAGTGAAGCAGGGGCCGGTGAAAAACTGTTTTTT.

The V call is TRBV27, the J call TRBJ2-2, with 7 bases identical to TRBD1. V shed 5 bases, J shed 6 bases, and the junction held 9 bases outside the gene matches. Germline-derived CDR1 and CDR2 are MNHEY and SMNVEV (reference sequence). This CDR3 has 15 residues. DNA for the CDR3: TGTGCCAGCAGTCCTAAGGACAGGTATCCCGGGGAGCTGTTTTTT. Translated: CASSPKDRYPGELFF.

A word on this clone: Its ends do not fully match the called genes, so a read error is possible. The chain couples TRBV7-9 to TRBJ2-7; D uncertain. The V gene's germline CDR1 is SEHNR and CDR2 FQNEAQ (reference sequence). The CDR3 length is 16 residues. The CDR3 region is CTSSSPTELRLYEQYF. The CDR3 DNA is TGTACCAGCAGCAGCCCCACGGAGTTGAGACTCTACGAGCAGTACTTC. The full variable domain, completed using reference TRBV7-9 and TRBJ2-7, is DTGVSQNPRHKITKRGQNVTFRCDPISEHNRLYWYRQTLGQGPEFLTYFQNEAQLEKSRLLSDRFSAERPKGSFSTLEIQRTEQGDSAMYLCTSSSPTELRLYEQYFGPGTRLTVT.

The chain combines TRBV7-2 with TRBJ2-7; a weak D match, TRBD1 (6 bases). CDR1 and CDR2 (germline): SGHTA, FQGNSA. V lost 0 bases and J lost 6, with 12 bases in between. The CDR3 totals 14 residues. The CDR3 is CASSLAGHLGEQYF. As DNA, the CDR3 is TGTGCCAGCAGCTTAGCGGGACACCTTGGCGAGCAGTACTTC.

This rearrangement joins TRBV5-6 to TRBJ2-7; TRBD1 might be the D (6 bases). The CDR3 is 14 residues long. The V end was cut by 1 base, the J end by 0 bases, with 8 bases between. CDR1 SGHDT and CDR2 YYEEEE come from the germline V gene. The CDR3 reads CASSLRGYSYEQYF. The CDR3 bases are TGTGCCAGCAGCTTGAGGGGGTACTCCTACGAGCAGTACTTC. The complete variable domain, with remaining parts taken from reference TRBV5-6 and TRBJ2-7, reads DAGVTQSPTHLIKTRGQQVTLRCSPKSGHDTVSWYQQALGQGPQFIFQYYEEEERQRGNFPDRFSGHQFPNYSSELNVNALLLGDSALYLCASSLRGYSYEQYFGPGTRLTVT.

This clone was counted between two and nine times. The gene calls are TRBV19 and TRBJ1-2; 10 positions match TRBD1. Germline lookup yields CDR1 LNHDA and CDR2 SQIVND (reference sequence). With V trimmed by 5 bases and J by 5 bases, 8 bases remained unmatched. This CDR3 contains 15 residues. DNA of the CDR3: TGTGCCAGTAGTCGAGGGACAGGGGCGTTGTATGGCTACACCTTC. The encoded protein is CASSRGTGALYGYTF.

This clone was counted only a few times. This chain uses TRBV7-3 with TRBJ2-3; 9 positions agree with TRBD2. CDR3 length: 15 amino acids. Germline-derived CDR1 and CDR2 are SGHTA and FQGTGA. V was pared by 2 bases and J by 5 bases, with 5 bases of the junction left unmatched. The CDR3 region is CASSLAGGPGDTQYF. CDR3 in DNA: TGTGCCAGCAGCTTAGCGGGAGGGCCGGGAGATACGCAGTATTTT.

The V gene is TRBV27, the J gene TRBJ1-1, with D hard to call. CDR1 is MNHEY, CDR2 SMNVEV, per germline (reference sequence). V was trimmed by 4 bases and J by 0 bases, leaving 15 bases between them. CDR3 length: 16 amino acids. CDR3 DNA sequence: TGTGCCAGCAGTTCCCTTGTACCCTCGGTGAACACTGAAGCTTTCTTT. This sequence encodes CASSSLVPSVNTEAFF.

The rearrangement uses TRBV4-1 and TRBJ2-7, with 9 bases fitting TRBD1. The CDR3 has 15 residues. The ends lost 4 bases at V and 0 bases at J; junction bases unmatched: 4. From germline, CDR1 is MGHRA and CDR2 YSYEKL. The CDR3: CASSPGTGISYEQYF. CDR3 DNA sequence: TGCGCCAGCAGCCCCGGGACAGGGATCTCCTACGAGCAGTACTTC.

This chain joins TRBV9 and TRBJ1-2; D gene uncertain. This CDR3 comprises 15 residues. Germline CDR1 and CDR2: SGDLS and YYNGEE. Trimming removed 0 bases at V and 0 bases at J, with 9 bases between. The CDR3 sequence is CASSVEGSSNYGYTF. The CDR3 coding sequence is TGTGCCAGCAGCGTAGAAGGGAGTTCTAACTATGGCTACACCTTC. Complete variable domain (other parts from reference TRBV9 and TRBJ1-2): DSGVTQTPKHLITATGQRVTLRCSPRSGDLSVYWYQQSLDQGLQFLIQYYNGEERAKGNILERFSAQQFPDLHSELNLSSLELGDSALYFCASSVEGSSNYGYTFGSGTRLTVV.

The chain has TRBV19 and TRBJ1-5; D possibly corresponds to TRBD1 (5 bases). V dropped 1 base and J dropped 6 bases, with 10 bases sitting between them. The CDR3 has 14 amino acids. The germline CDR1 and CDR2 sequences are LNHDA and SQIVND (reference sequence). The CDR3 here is CASSIARGSQPQHF. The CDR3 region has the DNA TGTGCCAGTAGTATAGCAAGGGGCAGTCAGCCCCAGCATTTT.

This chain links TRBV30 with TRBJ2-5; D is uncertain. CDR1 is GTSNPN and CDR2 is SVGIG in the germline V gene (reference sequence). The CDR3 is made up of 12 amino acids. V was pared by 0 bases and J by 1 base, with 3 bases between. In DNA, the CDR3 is TGTGCCTGGAGTGTACTCCAAGAGACCCAGTACTTC. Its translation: CAWSVLQETQYF.

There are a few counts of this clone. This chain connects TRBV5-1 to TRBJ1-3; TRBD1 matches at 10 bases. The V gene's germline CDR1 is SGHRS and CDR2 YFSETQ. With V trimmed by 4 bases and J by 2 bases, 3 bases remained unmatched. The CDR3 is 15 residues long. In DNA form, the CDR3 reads TGCGCCAGCAGCGCCGGGACAGGGGCTGGAAACACCATATATTTT. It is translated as CASSAGTGAGNTIYF.

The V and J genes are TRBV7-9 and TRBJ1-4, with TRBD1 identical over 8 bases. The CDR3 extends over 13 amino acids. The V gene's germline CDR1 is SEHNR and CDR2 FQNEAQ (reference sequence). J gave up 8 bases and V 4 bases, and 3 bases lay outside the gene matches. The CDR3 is CASSSDRVEKLFF. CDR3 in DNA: TGTGCCAGCAGCTCGGACAGGGTCGAAAAACTGTTTTTT.

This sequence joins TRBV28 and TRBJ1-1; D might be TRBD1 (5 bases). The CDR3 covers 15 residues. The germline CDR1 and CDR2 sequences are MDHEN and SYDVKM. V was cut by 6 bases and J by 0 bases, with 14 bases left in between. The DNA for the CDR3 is TGTGCCAGCAGCCACGGGGGGGGAATGAACACTGAAGCTTTCTTT. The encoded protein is CASSHGGGMNTEAFF.

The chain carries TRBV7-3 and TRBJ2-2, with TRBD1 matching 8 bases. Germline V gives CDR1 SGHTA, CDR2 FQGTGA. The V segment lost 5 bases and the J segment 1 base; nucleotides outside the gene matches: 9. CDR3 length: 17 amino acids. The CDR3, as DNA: TGTGCCAGCAGCCCGTCTTCCGGGACAGGGAACACCGGGGAGCTGTTTTTT. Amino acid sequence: CASSPSSGTGNTGELFF.

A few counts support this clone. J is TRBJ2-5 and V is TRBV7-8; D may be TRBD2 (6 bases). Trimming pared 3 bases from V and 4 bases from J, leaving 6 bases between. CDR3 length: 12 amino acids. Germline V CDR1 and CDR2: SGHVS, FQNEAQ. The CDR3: CASSFSGETQYF. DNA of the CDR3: TGTGCCAGCAGCTTTAGCGGAGAGACCCAGTACTTC.

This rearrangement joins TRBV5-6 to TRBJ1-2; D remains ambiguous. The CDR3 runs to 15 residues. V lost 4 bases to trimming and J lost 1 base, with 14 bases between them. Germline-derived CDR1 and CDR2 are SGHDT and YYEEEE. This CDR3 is CASSGAPSVNYGYTF. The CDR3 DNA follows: TGTGCCAGCAGCGGCGCGCCCAGCGTTAACTATGGCTACACCTTC.

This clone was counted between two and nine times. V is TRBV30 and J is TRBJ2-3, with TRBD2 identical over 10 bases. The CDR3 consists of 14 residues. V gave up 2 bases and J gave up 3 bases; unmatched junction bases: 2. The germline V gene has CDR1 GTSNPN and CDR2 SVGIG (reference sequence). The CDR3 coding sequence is TGTGCCTGGAGTCTAGCGGGAGTGACAGATACGCAGTATTTT. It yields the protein CAWSLAGVTDTQYF.

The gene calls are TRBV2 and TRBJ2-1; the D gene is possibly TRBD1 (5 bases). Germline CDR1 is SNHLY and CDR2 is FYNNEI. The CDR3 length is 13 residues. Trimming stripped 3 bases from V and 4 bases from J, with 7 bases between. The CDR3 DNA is TGTGCCAGCAGTGAGGACATTTACAATGAGCAGTTCTTC. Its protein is CASSEDIYNEQFF.